The clone carrying this T cell receptor beta chain was counted once. The data stem from a study of shared clonotypes between healthy human individuals. The assay was immunoSEQ multiplex PCR, and TCRdb's table has in-frame clones only and misses some. The sample lists about 380,000 clones, 96% seen once, with 0.32% in the top ten. Looked up from germline, CDR1 is MDHEN and CDR2 is SYDVKM. The CDR3 totals 16 residues. Trimming cost V 0 bases and J 6 bases, with 16 bases left between them. CD8 memory merged CD45RO+ cells and CCR7-negative CD45RA+ TemRA cells into one population. The clonotype was recovered from a man younger than 40 in good health. The V gene is TRBV28, the J gene TRBJ2-3; weak D call: TRBD2 (6 bases). The sample comprised memory CD8+ T cells sorted from blood. As for subset: CD45RO+ cells pooled with CCR7-negative TemRA cells. The CDR3 sequence: CASSLWGGPRMDTQYF. Here the CDR3 DNA reads TGTGCCAGCAGTTTATGGGGGGGACCACGAATGGATACGCAGTATTTT.